Below are 24 T cell receptor beta chains sequenced from a single sample in a study of OX40 agonist ivuxolimab in advanced cancers. Here immunoSEQ multiplex PCR was the method, and the copy in TCRdb shows in-frame clones only, minus some. Altogether around 56,000 clones are present, 88% being singletons, with the ten largest covering 8.5% to 14%. The material sequenced was CD4+ or CD8+ T cells sorted from blood, taken in a trial of the OX40 agonist ivuxolimab. All receptors derive from an adult with an advanced solid tumor such as melanoma, head and neck, liver or kidney cancer.

The rearrangement uses TRBV5-1 and TRBJ2-7, with TRBD1 matching over 8 bases. V trimming: 2 bases; J trimming: 4 bases; junction bases outside the gene matches: 8. The CDR3 totals 15 residues. The germline V gene encodes CDR1 SGHRS and CDR2 YFSETQ. This CDR3 reads CASSLLQGVMYEQYF. Here the CDR3 DNA reads TGCGCCAGCAGCTTATTACAGGGGGTAATGTACGAGCAGTACTTC.

The sample holds a few counts of this clone. V usage is TRBV10-3 and J usage is TRBJ2-7; TRBD1 or TRBD2 may be the D gene (6 bases each). Trimming shortened V by 6 bases and J by 2 bases, and 17 bases separated the two germline ends. The germline V gene encodes CDR1 ENHRY and CDR2 SYGVKD. There are 15 residues in the CDR3. This CDR3 is CAISEEGGETYEQYV. The CDR3 DNA reads TGTGCCATCAGCGAGGAGGGGGGCGAGACCTACGAGCAGTACGTC.

The V call is TRBV30, the J call TRBJ2-3; D not resolved. Deletions cut 0 bases from V and 9 bases from J, with 10 bases between. From germline, CDR1 is GTSNPN and CDR2 SVGIG (reference sequence). CDR3 length equals 12 residues. CDR3 in DNA: TGTGCCTGGAGTGTAGGGATTGGGACGCAGTATTTT. Translating it yields CAWSVGIGTQYF.

This rearrangement joins TRBV10-3 to TRBJ2-2; D not certain. This CDR3 has 14 amino acids. Germline V gene sequence: CDR1 ENHRY, CDR2 SYGVKD. V gave up 3 bases and J gave up 3 bases, with 8 bases separating them. The CDR3 bases are TGTGCCATCAGTGAATGGGTTTACACCGGGGAGCTGTTTTTT. Its protein product is CAISEWVYTGELFF.

The sample holds one count of this clone. The J gene is TRBJ2-7, the V gene TRBV11-1, with TRBD1 identical over 7 bases. After removal of 6 bases from V and 5 bases from J, the junction contained 10 bases not matched to a gene. The CDR3 has 14 amino acids. From germline, CDR1 is SGHAT and CDR2 FQDESV (reference sequence). DNA for the CDR3: TGTGCCAGCAGTTCTTTGGGGACAGAACACGAGCAGTACTTC. It is translated as CASSSLGTEHEQYF.

This clone was seen a few times. The chain couples TRBV19 to TRBJ2-7; TRBD1 might be the D (6 bases). Germline V CDR1 and CDR2: LNHDA, SQIVND (reference sequence). The CDR3 consists of 18 residues. With 8 bases removed from V and 0 bases from J, the gap between germline ends came to 26 bases. CDR3 residues: CASSSLGRQDGSSYEQYF. The DNA of the CDR3 is TGTGCCAGTTCGTCCCTAGGTCGACAGGATGGTTCCTCCTACGAGCAGTACTTC.

The gene calls are TRBV13 and TRBJ2-7; D is unclear. CDR1 PRHDT and CDR2 FYEKMQ come from the germline V gene (reference sequence). The CDR3 runs to 15 residues. V was cut by 5 bases and J by 2 bases, with 16 bases left in between. CDR3 sequence (DNA): TGTGCCAGCAGCCCCTCACCCCTCGAGGCCTACGAGCAGTACTTC. Translating gives CASSPSPLEAYEQYF.

CDR3 sequence (DNA): TGCGCCAGCAGCTTGTTCGGACCCCCGGAAAGCGAGCAGTACTTC. Translation: CASSLFGPPESEQYF. The J gene is TRBJ2-7, the V gene TRBV5-1; no reliable D call. This CDR3 is built from 15 residues. V was trimmed by 1 base and J by 6 bases, leaving 17 bases between them. Germline values: CDR1 SGHRS, CDR2 YFSETQ.

V and J are TRBV29-1 and TRBJ1-2; D remains unclear. The germline V gene encodes CDR1 SQVTM and CDR2 ANQGSEA. V was trimmed by 0 bases and J by 3 bases, leaving 8 bases between them. This CDR3 has 13 residues. CDR3 in amino acids: CSVEDTLDYGYTF. CDR3 in DNA: TGCAGCGTTGAAGACACCCTGGACTATGGCTACACCTTC.

Points on this clone: Mismatch with germline at one junction end may stem from a read error. This chain links TRBV6-5 with TRBJ2-1; 9 nucleotides align to TRBD2. The CDR3 is 16 residues long. In germline, CDR1 is MNHEY, CDR2 SVGAGI. CDR3 loop: CASSYFLAGPYNEQFF. As DNA, the CDR3 is TGTGCCAGCAGCTACTTTCTAGCGGGGCCCTACAATGAGCAGTTCTTC.

The chain joins TRBV28 to TRBJ1-1, with TRBD1 matching over 9 bases. The CDR3 loop spans 14 amino acids. Germline V gene data show CDR1 as MDHEN and CDR2 as SYDVKM. Trimming took 6 bases from V and 2 from J; bases not matched to a gene: 4. CDR3 in DNA: TGTGCCAGCAGCTACACAGGGGGCAACACTGAAGCTTTCTTT. Amino acids: CASSYTGGNTEAFF.

This clone was observed once. The V call is TRBV5-1, the J call TRBJ1-1, with D uncertain. The CDR3 spans 15 residues. Trimming stripped 4 bases from V and 6 bases from J, with 19 bases between. Germline V CDR1 and CDR2: SGHRS, YFSETQ. The DNA of the CDR3 is TGCGCCAGCAGCCCGGGCACACCGACTCATCCTGAAGCTTTCTTT. The encoded protein is CASSPGTPTHPEAFF.

This sequence joins TRBV23-1 and TRBJ1-2; no firm D call. TRBV23-1 is classed as an ORF, of uncertain function. Deletions cut 4 bases from V and 6 bases from J, with 21 bases between. CDR3 length: 16 amino acids. The DNA for the CDR3 is TGCGCCAGCAGTCTTTCCGGACCGCCCAACAATCATGGCTACACCTTC. It codes for CASSLSGPPNNHGYTF.

The chain employs TRBV11-3 and TRBJ2-7; D unclear. The V gene lost 1 base and the J gene lost 6 bases, with 10 bases spanning the gap. The CDR3 runs to 13 residues. Per germline, CDR1 SGHNT and CDR2 YENEEA. CDR3 region: CASSLAPSLEQYF. As DNA, the CDR3 is TGTGCCAGCAGCTTAGCCCCCTCTCTCGAGCAGTACTTC.

The J gene is TRBJ2-1, the V gene TRBV14; D might be TRBD2 (5 bases). V lost 2 bases and J 5 bases, leaving 16 bases between the germline ends. CDR3 size: 16 residues. The germline gives CDR1 SGHDN, CDR2 FVKESK. This chain's CDR3 is CASSQIGPSPHNEQFF. As DNA, the CDR3 is TGTGCCAGCAGCCAAATAGGACCTAGCCCCCACAATGAGCAGTTCTTC.

This clone came up once. The chain has TRBV29-1 and TRBJ2-1, with 9 bases lining up with TRBD1. The CDR3 covers 13 residues. Germline values: CDR1 SQVTM, CDR2 ANQGSEA. V lost 6 bases to trimming and J lost 12 bases; unmatched junction nucleotides: 12. The CDR3 reads CSVYDWDRVLQFF. The CDR3, as DNA: TGCAGCGTCTATGATTGGGACAGGGTTTTGCAGTTCTTC.

The CDR3 region has the DNA TGTGCCAGTACCCCAGGGGGGACAGGGGTAGTTATGAACACTGAAGCTTTCTTT. This codes for CASTPGGTGVVMNTEAFF. The V call is TRBV19, the J call TRBJ1-1, with 10 bases fitting TRBD1. Trimming took 7 bases from V and 0 from J; bases not matched to a gene: 14. This CDR3 is built from 18 residues. CDR1 is LNHDA, CDR2 SQIVND, per germline (reference sequence).

The V and J genes are TRBV29-1 and TRBJ2-2, with 10 bases lining up with TRBD2. This CDR3 is 16 amino acids long. With V trimmed by 4 bases and J by 2 bases, 7 bases remained unmatched. Germline V gene sequence: CDR1 SQVTM, CDR2 ANQGSEA. The CDR3 region is CSVVSGRAGNTGELFF. The CDR3 DNA is TGCAGCGTTGTCAGCGGGAGGGCCGGCAACACCGGGGAGCTGTTTTTT.

V and J are TRBV14 and TRBJ1-2; TRBD1 is a possible D gene (6 bases). Germline CDR1 SGHDN, CDR2 FVKESK. CDR3 length equals 13 residues. Trimming pared 6 bases from V and 4 bases from J, leaving 12 bases between. Here the CDR3 reads CASSQDSFYGYTF. The CDR3 nucleotides are TGTGCCAGCAGTCAGGACAGCTTCTATGGCTACACCTTC.

The chain uses TRBV10-3 and TRBJ2-7; 7 bases agree with TRBD1. Germline CDR1 ENHRY, CDR2 SYGVKD. The CDR3 extends over 13 amino acids. The trim removed 9 bases at V and 0 bases at J, leaving 5 bases unmatched. CDR3 nucleotide sequence: TGTGCCATACAGGGGCCCAGCTCCTACGAGCAGTACTTC. Its protein is CAIQGPSSYEQYF.

V gene TRBV10-3 combines with J gene TRBJ1-5; 8 positions agree with TRBD1. This CDR3 region has 13 residues. Trimming cost V 8 bases and J 4 bases; bases outside gene matches: 4. Germline V gene sequence: CDR1 ENHRY, CDR2 SYGVKD. CDR3: CAISGQGNQPQHF. The CDR3 coding sequence is TGTGCCATCTCTGGACAGGGTAATCAGCCCCAGCATTTT.

The J gene is TRBJ2-1, the V gene TRBV7-8, with a tentative D call TRBD2 (5 bases). Looked up from germline, CDR1 is SGHVS and CDR2 is FQNEAQ. The CDR3 length is 13 residues. Trimming took off 2 bases at V and 6 bases at J, with 8 bases between the two ends. DNA of the CDR3: TGTGCCAGCAGCTTAACTAGAACCAATGAGCAGTTCTTC. Encoded protein: CASSLTRTNEQFF.

This clone is medium-sized (0.01 to 0.1%). This chain uses TRBV29-1 with TRBJ1-2; D remains unclear. The ends were cut back, 7 bases at V and 3 bases at J, with 21 bases in the middle. There are 15 residues in the CDR3. Germline CDR1 SQVTM, CDR2 ANQGSEA. CDR3 coding DNA: TGCAGCGCATCTATAGGAGGAGGGCGGTACTATGGCTACACCTTC. Translation: CSASIGGGRYYGYTF.

The chain couples TRBV5-4 to TRBJ1-3; tentatively, D is TRBD1 (5 bases). Trimming removed 1 base at V and 3 bases at J, with 8 bases between. CDR1 and CDR2 (germline): SGHNT, YYREEE (reference sequence). This CDR3 region has 14 residues. CDR3 DNA sequence: TGTGCCAGCAGCTTGTGGCAGGGTGGAAACACCATATATTTT. It translates to CASSLWQGGNTIYF.